Below, 28 T cell receptor beta chains from the same sample are listed, as sequenced in a study of T cells expressing NK-cell markers. Following a re-call of the 5' RACE reads, TCRdb has one entry per CDR3 protein and lacks DNA. This specimen shows a few hundred thousand distinct CDR3 sequences; the ten leading clones hold 1.4%. The material sequenced was blood T cells: a sorted CD56 or NKG2C T cell subset, CD4+ or CD8+ T cells, or bulk PBMC T cells (not recorded which). Receptor source: a woman between 50 and 59 years old in good health.

V usage is TRBV5-1 and J usage is TRBJ2-2; TCRdb gives TRBD2 as the D gene, but with no DNA this cannot be confirmed. CDR3 length equals 16 residues. Germline lookup yields CDR1 SGHRS and CDR2 YFSETQ. CDR3 in amino acids: CASGQGSTSGTGELFF.

This chain links TRBV14 with TRBJ2-3; TCRdb outputs TRBD1, but without DNA this stays unchecked. Germline V gene data show CDR1 as SGHDN and CDR2 as FVKESK. The CDR3 totals 13 residues. This chain's CDR3 is CASSQTAFVAQYF.

V usage is TRBV4-1 and J usage is TRBJ2-5; TCRdb picks TRBD2, but there is no DNA to check that call. The V gene's germline CDR1 is MGHRA and CDR2 YSYEKL. The CDR3 has 14 residues. CDR3 sequence: CASSGLAGEGTQYF.

This CDR3 reads CASSLAGRGDEKLFF. The V call is TRBV13, the J call TRBJ1-4; TCRdb reports TRBD1, a call that lacks DNA to check it against. This CDR3 comprises 15 residues. Looked up from germline, CDR1 is PRHDT and CDR2 is FYEKMQ (reference sequence).

The chain recombines TRBV21-1 with TRBJ2-3; TCRdb gives TRBD2 as the D gene, but with no DNA this cannot be confirmed. TRBV21-1 is a known pseudogene. CDR3 length equals 20 residues. CDR3: CASNKGVAGGPDPSTDTQYF.

The genes are TRBV6-6 and TRBJ2-7; the D gene TCRdb calls, TRBD1, cannot be checked with no DNA. Germline V CDR1 and CDR2: MNHNY, SVGAGI (reference sequence). This CDR3 comprises 14 residues. This CDR3 reads CATLDSRRSYEQYF.

This chain connects TRBV20-1 to TRBJ2-3; the TCRdb D gene call, TRBD2, has no DNA to confirm it. Germline V CDR1 and CDR2: DFQATT, SNEGSKA (reference sequence). This CDR3 region has 16 residues. CDR3 amino acids: CSAKGGLAGGPEKQYF.

The CDR3 sequence: CSVTGVTDTQYF. The chain recombines TRBV29-1 with TRBJ2-3; with no DNA, the TCRdb D assignment of TRBD1 cannot be verified. The CDR3 consists of 12 residues. Germline V gene data show CDR1 as SQVTM and CDR2 as ANQGSEA.

The V and J genes are TRBV21-1 and TRBJ2-1. TRBV21-1 is given as a pseudogene. This CDR3 comprises 13 residues. The CDR3 sequence is CASSKARWAEQFF.

This chain links TRBV4-1 with TRBJ2-7; the D gene TCRdb calls, TRBD2, cannot be checked with no DNA. Germline V CDR1 and CDR2: MGHRA, YSYEKL. This CDR3 is 15 amino acids long. CDR3 in amino acids: CASSLTGLAAYEQYF.

V is TRBV11-1 and J is TRBJ2-3. From germline, CDR1 is SGHAT and CDR2 FQDESV (reference sequence). The CDR3 runs to 15 residues. The CDR3 loop is CASSGVGTGTDTQYF.

This chain joins TRBV5-1 and TRBJ2-7; absent DNA, TCRdb's TRBD2 call cannot be checked. Germline V gives CDR1 SGHRS, CDR2 YFSETQ. This CDR3 contains 15 residues. The CDR3 spells CASSLAGLATYEQYF. Full variable domain (missing parts from reference TRBV5-1 and TRBJ2-7): KAGVTQTPRYLIKTRGQQVTLSCSPISGHRSVSWYQQTPGQGLQFLFEYFSETQRNKGNFPGRFSGRQFSNSRSEMNVSTLELGDSALYLCASSLAGLATYEQYFGPGTRLTVT.

The gene calls are TRBV20-1 and TRBJ1-6; TCRdb names TRBD1, which stays unverified in the absence of DNA. This CDR3 contains 13 residues. From germline, CDR1 is DFQATT and CDR2 SNEGSKA (reference sequence). The CDR3 is CSANRDQNSPLHF.

The V and J genes are TRBV12-3 or TRBV12-4 and TRBJ2-1. The CDR3 consists of 16 residues. CDR3 loop: CASSLGWSDQYNEQFF.

The V and J genes are TRBV9 and TRBJ2-1; TCRdb's D call of TRBD1 is untestable without DNA. This CDR3 contains 13 residues. Germline V gene lookup returns CDR1 SGDLS and CDR2 YYNGEE. CDR3 sequence reads: CASSALLPHEQFF.

CDR3 sequence: CSTQQTGTPQYF. The rearrangement uses TRBV20-1 and TRBJ2-3; TCRdb lists TRBD1, though no DNA is available to test this call. The CDR3 is made up of 12 amino acids. Germline CDR1 DFQATT, CDR2 SNEGSKA (reference sequence).

This chain uses TRBV12-3 or TRBV12-4 with TRBJ2-2; TCRdb calls TRBD2, which cannot be checked without DNA. The CDR3 is 13 residues long. The CDR3 sequence: CASSPGLARELFF.

This chain uses TRBV12-3 or TRBV12-4 with TRBJ2-3; checking the TCRdb D call of TRBD2 is not possible without DNA. The CDR3 covers 16 residues. The CDR3: CASSPLPSGYTDTQYF.

The chain employs TRBV12-3 or TRBV12-4 and TRBJ2-3. The CDR3 length is 14 residues. CDR3: CASRRAGESDTQYF.

The chain recombines TRBV12-3 or TRBV12-4 with TRBJ1-1. The CDR3 runs 13 residues. CDR3 sequence reads: CATKVGGNTEAFF.

This chain joins TRBV20-1 and TRBJ2-4. This CDR3 is 13 amino acids long. Germline CDR1 DFQATT, CDR2 SNEGSKA (reference sequence). The chain's CDR3 is CSAYRQDKNIQYF.

The chain has TRBV29-1 and TRBJ2-2. The CDR3 is 13 residues long. Germline lookup yields CDR1 SQVTM and CDR2 ANQGSEA. The CDR3 here is CSGLEGNTGELFF.

The J gene is TRBJ1-1, the V gene TRBV20-1; the D call from TCRdb, TRBD1, cannot be confirmed without DNA. Germline assignment: CDR1 DFQATT and CDR2 SNEGSKA (reference sequence). The CDR3 extends over 16 amino acids. CDR3 amino acids: CSAQDNRGSMNTEAFF.

The J gene is TRBJ1-2, the V gene TRBV6-1; TCRdb gives TRBD1 as the D gene, but with no DNA this cannot be confirmed. Per the germline V gene, CDR1 is MNHNS and CDR2 is SASEGT. The CDR3 is 17 amino acids. CDR3 in amino acids: CASSEDGVRGQNYGYTF.

V is TRBV24-1 and J is TRBJ2-1; lacking DNA, the TRBD2 call made by TCRdb goes unchecked. Germline V gene lookup returns CDR1 KGHDR and CDR2 SFDVKD. The CDR3 has 18 amino acids. CDR3 loop: CATSDPSGGRARYNEQFF.

The chain employs TRBV20-1 and TRBJ1-2; the D call of TRBD1 rests on TCRdb alone, since no DNA is present to check it. This CDR3 is 15 amino acids long. Germline V gives CDR1 DFQATT, CDR2 SNEGSKA (reference sequence). The CDR3 spells CSASPLTGGNYGYTF.

This sequence joins TRBV3-1 and TRBJ2-3; TCRdb calls TRBD2, which cannot be checked without DNA. The CDR3 is 17 residues long. Germline V gives CDR1 LGHDT, CDR2 YNNKEL (reference sequence). CDR3 residues: CASSPRVLAGGTDTQYF.

The V call is TRBV4-2, the J call TRBJ2-3. The CDR3 covers 17 residues. Per germline, CDR1 LGHNA and CDR2 YNFKEQ. CDR3: CASSQDPDFFGTDTQYF.